This is a list of T cell receptor beta chains from one sample in a study of human T cells and chemical hapten exposure. TCRdb processed the RACE reads anew with MiXCR; each CDR3 protein has one entry. The sample has roughly 250,000 distinct CDR3 sequences; approximately 8.6% are singletons. The material sequenced was whole blood, taken in connection with sensitization to the hapten diphenylcyclopropenone (DPC). The source is a woman between 40 and 55 years old with alopecia areata. Some clones in this sample may be carry-over from other donors' samples. The CDR3 runs from the conserved cysteine through the conserved F or W. The order of the fields is CDR3 length, V gene, clone size, D gene, J gene, CDR3 DNA, CDR3 protein. D genes are given only for firm matches. The listing skips clone size in some rows; elsewhere it reads once, few, many or a size class.

cdr3_length: 12
v_call: TRBV6-2/TRBV6-3
clone_size: many
d_call: -
j_call: TRBJ2-3
cdr3_nt: TGTGCCAGCAGTACTCTCACAGATACGCAGTATTTT
cdr3_aa: CASSTLTDTQYF

cdr3_length: 15
v_call: TRBV5-1
clone_size: -
d_call: TRBD2
j_call: TRBJ2-7
cdr3_nt: TGCGCCAGCAGCTTGGCTGCTAGCGGGAGCTACGAGCAGTACTTC
cdr3_aa: CASSLAASGSYEQYF

cdr3_length: 13
v_call: TRBV27
clone_size: few
d_call: -
j_call: TRBJ1-4
cdr3_nt: TGTGCCAGCAAAGGGGGAACTAATGAAAAACTGTTTTTT
cdr3_aa: CASKGGTNEKLFF

cdr3_length: 15
v_call: TRBV28
clone_size: -
d_call: TRBD2
j_call: TRBJ2-1
cdr3_nt: TGTGCCAGCAGTTCAGCGGGAGGGCCGAATAATGAGCAGTTCTTC
cdr3_aa: CASSSAGGPNNEQFF

cdr3_length: 17
v_call: TRBV7-9
clone_size: few
d_call: TRBD1
j_call: TRBJ1-1
cdr3_nt: TGTGCCAGCAGCTCTACGGGACAGGCTATAATGAACACTGAAGCTTTCTTT
cdr3_aa: CASSSTGQAIMNTEAFF

cdr3_length: 14
v_call: TRBV18
clone_size: -
d_call: -
j_call: TRBJ2-3
cdr3_nt: TGTGCCAGCTCACCCGCAATGGTGGCAGATACGCAGTATTTT
cdr3_aa: CASSPAMVADTQYF

cdr3_length: 17
v_call: TRBV20-1
clone_size: -
d_call: TRBD2
j_call: TRBJ2-1
cdr3_nt: TGCAGTGCTAGTTCCCCCTGGACTAGCGGGTCCTCCAATGAGCAGTTCTTC
cdr3_aa: CSASSPWTSGSSNEQFF

cdr3_length: 13
v_call: TRBV5-4
clone_size: many
d_call: -
j_call: TRBJ2-5
cdr3_nt: TGTGCCAGCAGCTTGGGTGGGGAAGAGACCCAGTACTTC
cdr3_aa: CASSLGGEETQYF

cdr3_length: 13
v_call: TRBV28
clone_size: -
d_call: -
j_call: TRBJ1-2
cdr3_nt: TGTGCCAGCAGTTTGAGGCCTAACTATGGCTACACCTTC
cdr3_aa: CASSLRPNYGYTF

cdr3_length: 15
v_call: TRBV9
clone_size: few
d_call: TRBD2
j_call: TRBJ2-1
cdr3_nt: TGTGCCAGCAGCGGACTAGCGGGAGAGAGGGTAGAGCAGTTCTTC
cdr3_aa: CASSGLAGERVEQFF

cdr3_length: 11
v_call: TRBV5-1
clone_size: few
d_call: -
j_call: TRBJ2-1
cdr3_nt: TGCGCCAGCCTGGGTTACAATGAGCAGTTCTTC
cdr3_aa: CASLGYNEQFF

cdr3_length: 16
v_call: TRBV28
clone_size: -
d_call: TRBD2
j_call: TRBJ2-1
cdr3_nt: TGTGCCAGCAGTTTAGCAATAGCGGGAGCTGGGAATGAGCAGTTCTTC
cdr3_aa: CASSLAIAGAGNEQFF

cdr3_length: 15
v_call: TRBV14
clone_size: -
d_call: -
j_call: TRBJ2-7
cdr3_nt: TGTGCCAGCAGGTCGGTTCCCACGGGAGTCTACGAGCAGTACTTC
cdr3_aa: CASRSVPTGVYEQYF

cdr3_length: 17
v_call: TRBV12-3/TRBV12-4
clone_size: few
d_call: TRBD1
j_call: TRBJ1-1
cdr3_nt: TGTGCCAGCAGTTTTTTCCCGACAGGGGGAGGGGTCACTGAAGCTTTCTTT
cdr3_aa: CASSFFPTGGGVTEAFF

cdr3_length: 16
v_call: TRBV5-1
clone_size: medium-sized
d_call: -
j_call: TRBJ2-7
cdr3_nt: TGCGCCAGCAGCCCCGAACTAGCCTCCACTCGGGGAGAGCAGTACTTC
cdr3_aa: CASSPELASTRGEQYF

cdr3_length: 15
v_call: TRBV12-3/TRBV12-4
clone_size: -
d_call: TRBD1
j_call: TRBJ1-4
cdr3_nt: TGTGCCAGCAGTAAAAACAGGGGGCGGAATGAAAAACTGTTTTTT
cdr3_aa: CASSKNRGRNEKLFF

cdr3_length: 13
v_call: TRBV6-2/TRBV6-3
clone_size: many
d_call: -
j_call: TRBJ1-5
cdr3_nt: TGTGCCAGCAGCTCCGGGAGAAATCAGCCCCAGCATTTT
cdr3_aa: CASSSGRNQPQHF

cdr3_length: 16
v_call: TRBV5-1
clone_size: few
d_call: TRBD2
j_call: TRBJ2-3
cdr3_nt: TGCGCCAGCAGCTTGCCTAGCGGGACGTCAACAGATACGCAGTATTTT
cdr3_aa: CASSLPSGTSTDTQYF

cdr3_length: 12
v_call: TRBV20-1
clone_size: few
d_call: -
j_call: TRBJ2-7
cdr3_nt: TGCAGTGCTGGTGGACTCGTCTACGAGCAGTACTTC
cdr3_aa: CSAGGLVYEQYF

cdr3_length: 13
v_call: TRBV29-1
clone_size: few
d_call: -
j_call: TRBJ1-1
cdr3_nt: TGCAGCGTTTCGCGGGGCATGAACACTGAAGCTTTCTTT
cdr3_aa: CSVSRGMNTEAFF

cdr3_length: 15
v_call: TRBV5-1
clone_size: -
d_call: -
j_call: TRBJ1-4
cdr3_nt: TGCGCCAGCAGCACCTCCGGACACCGCAATGAAAAACTGTTTTTT
cdr3_aa: CASSTSGHRNEKLFF

cdr3_length: 18
v_call: TRBV21-1
clone_size: -
d_call: -
j_call: TRBJ2-6
cdr3_nt: TGTGCCAGCAGCAAAGTTGTGGGCCAAAGGCAGAAGGCCAACGTCCTGACTTTC
cdr3_aa: CASSKVVGQRQKANVLTF

cdr3_length: 15
v_call: TRBV5-8
clone_size: few
d_call: TRBD1
j_call: TRBJ1-5
cdr3_nt: TGTGCCAGCAGCCAAACCGACAGGGGTCTGAGGCCCCAGCATTTT
cdr3_aa: CASSQTDRGLRPQHF

cdr3_length: 15
v_call: TRBV19
clone_size: few
d_call: -
j_call: TRBJ1-5
cdr3_nt: TGTGCCAGTAGTATAGTTCAAGGAAACAATCAGCCCCAGCATTTT
cdr3_aa: CASSIVQGNNQPQHF

cdr3_length: 14
v_call: TRBV6-5
clone_size: few
d_call: -
j_call: TRBJ1-3
cdr3_nt: TGTGCCAGCGTCAATTCGCTCTCTGGAAACACCATATATTTT
cdr3_aa: CASVNSLSGNTIYF

cdr3_length: 13
v_call: TRBV20-1
clone_size: few
d_call: TRBD1
j_call: TRBJ2-7
cdr3_nt: TGCAGTGCTTGGACAGGGGTAGCCTACGAGCAGTACTTC
cdr3_aa: CSAWTGVAYEQYF

cdr3_length: 14
v_call: TRBV12-3/TRBV12-4
clone_size: -
d_call: TRBD2
j_call: TRBJ2-5
cdr3_nt: TGTGCCAGCAGGCAAGGACTAGCGGCAGAGACCCAGTACTTC
cdr3_aa: CASRQGLAAETQYF

cdr3_length: 15
v_call: TRBV18
clone_size: few
d_call: -
j_call: TRBJ2-5
cdr3_nt: TGTGCCAGCTCACCATCAGGGCGAGGAGGAGAGACCCAGTACTTC
cdr3_aa: CASSPSGRGGETQYF

cdr3_length: 14
v_call: TRBV5-1
clone_size: few
d_call: -
j_call: TRBJ2-3
cdr3_nt: TGCGCCAGCAGGGAGATAGCGGGCACAGATACGCAGTATTTT
cdr3_aa: CASREIAGTDTQYF

cdr3_length: 13
v_call: TRBV10-3
clone_size: few
d_call: TRBD2
j_call: TRBJ2-1
cdr3_nt: TGTGCCATCAGTGGGGCTAGCGGGAGGGACTTGTTCTTC
cdr3_aa: CAISGASGRDLFF

cdr3_length: 11
v_call: TRBV6-1
clone_size: -
d_call: -
j_call: TRBJ2-7
cdr3_nt: TGTGCCAGCAGTGATCTGTACGAGCAGTACTTC
cdr3_aa: CASSDLYEQYF

cdr3_length: 13
v_call: TRBV20-1
clone_size: -
d_call: TRBD1
j_call: TRBJ1-2
cdr3_nt: TGCAGTGCCCCCAGGGGGAGGGGGTATGGCTACACCTTC
cdr3_aa: CSAPRGRGYGYTF

cdr3_length: 13
v_call: TRBV6-2/TRBV6-3
clone_size: -
d_call: -
j_call: TRBJ2-5
cdr3_nt: TGTGCCAGCGGGCGGCCAGTCCAAGAGACCCAGTACTTC
cdr3_aa: CASGRPVQETQYF

cdr3_length: 15
v_call: TRBV7-9
clone_size: -
d_call: -
j_call: TRBJ2-1
cdr3_nt: TGTGCCAGCAGCTCTAGCTGGGGGCTTACCAATGAGCAGTTCTTC
cdr3_aa: CASSSSWGLTNEQFF

cdr3_length: 14
v_call: TRBV13
clone_size: -
d_call: -
j_call: TRBJ1-1
cdr3_nt: TGTGCCAGCAGCACGGGACTTTCGAACACTGAAGCTTTCTTT
cdr3_aa: CASSTGLSNTEAFF

cdr3_length: 14
v_call: TRBV10-3
clone_size: -
d_call: TRBD1
j_call: TRBJ1-1
cdr3_nt: TGTGCCATCAGTGAGGCCCAGGGGGGAACTGAAGCTTTCTTT
cdr3_aa: CAISEAQGGTEAFF

cdr3_length: 17
v_call: TRBV4-3
clone_size: few
d_call: TRBD1
j_call: TRBJ1-3
cdr3_nt: TGCGCCAGCAGCCAAGATCTAGGCAGGGGGATCGGAAACACCATATATTTT
cdr3_aa: CASSQDLGRGIGNTIYF

cdr3_length: 15
v_call: TRBV4-3
clone_size: -
d_call: TRBD1
j_call: TRBJ1-1
cdr3_nt: TGCGCCAGCAGCCAAAACGCTCAGGGGGCTACTGAAGCTTTCTTT
cdr3_aa: CASSQNAQGATEAFF

cdr3_length: 14
v_call: TRBV29-1
clone_size: -
d_call: -
j_call: TRBJ1-3
cdr3_nt: TGCAGCGTTGAATGGAGTAACTCTGGAAACACCATATATTTT
cdr3_aa: CSVEWSNSGNTIYF

cdr3_length: 11
v_call: TRBV20-1
clone_size: few
d_call: -
j_call: TRBJ2-7
cdr3_nt: TGCAGTGCCAACTTGAGGACAGAGCAGTACTTC
cdr3_aa: CSANLRTEQYF

cdr3_length: 15
v_call: TRBV5-1
clone_size: -
d_call: -
j_call: TRBJ2-5
cdr3_nt: TGCGCCAGCAGCCCTTCCAACCTTATCGCAGAGACCCAGTACTTC
cdr3_aa: CASSPSNLIAETQYF

cdr3_length: 15
v_call: TRBV6-5
clone_size: -
d_call: -
j_call: TRBJ1-2
cdr3_nt: TGTGCCAGCAGTTACATACTACAGGGCCACTATGGCTACACCTTC
cdr3_aa: CASSYILQGHYGYTF

cdr3_length: 14
v_call: TRBV6-5
clone_size: -
d_call: -
j_call: TRBJ1-2
cdr3_nt: TGTGCCAGCAGTTACTCAGGGGTTAACTATGGCTACACCTTC
cdr3_aa: CASSYSGVNYGYTF

cdr3_length: 15
v_call: TRBV11-2
clone_size: few
d_call: -
j_call: TRBJ1-3
cdr3_nt: TGTGCCAGCAGCCAGGACAGAGTCTCTGGAAACACCATATATTTT
cdr3_aa: CASSQDRVSGNTIYF

cdr3_length: 15
v_call: TRBV7-2
clone_size: few
d_call: TRBD2
j_call: TRBJ2-1
cdr3_nt: TGTGCCAGCAGCTTAGAGAGGGGTCTAGCGGGAGTCTTGTTCTTC
cdr3_aa: CASSLERGLAGVLFF

cdr3_length: 14
v_call: TRBV6-6
clone_size: many
d_call: TRBD1
j_call: TRBJ2-5
cdr3_nt: TGTGCCAGCAGACGACAGGGGGGTCAAGAGACCCAGTACTTC
cdr3_aa: CASRRQGGQETQYF

cdr3_length: 13
v_call: TRBV10-3
clone_size: -
d_call: -
j_call: TRBJ2-7
cdr3_nt: TGTGCCATCTGTCGCGGGGCCGGAACCGAGCAGTACTTC
cdr3_aa: CAICRGAGTEQYF

cdr3_length: 18
v_call: TRBV6-2/TRBV6-3
clone_size: few
d_call: TRBD1
j_call: TRBJ2-7
cdr3_nt: TGTGCCAGCAGTTACTCCCCGTCTCTGGACAGGGGATCCTACGAGCAGTACTTC
cdr3_aa: CASSYSPSLDRGSYEQYF